This T cell receptor beta chain was obtained from a study of T cell responses to AZD1222 COVID-19 vaccine. Broader study findings: The donors showed a predominance of white British ancestry and of females, with possible underestimation of clonal diversity. The CD4 TCRs associated with vaccination extended across spike and predominated at 160-218 and 743-854.

About this clone: What it binds is unknown.

Pooling was applied to second doses at about 4 or about 12 weeks. The CDR3 has 18 amino acids. Trimming pared 0 bases from V and 4 bases from J, leaving 18 bases between. Germline lookup yields CDR1 MGHRA and CDR2 YSYEKL. Generated by immunoSEQ multiplex PCR, the TCRdb table keeps only in-frame clones and is missing some. The sample has 120,000 or so clones, approximately 82% seen once. This clonotype originated in an adult who received the AZD1222 COVID-19 vaccine. Specimen: peripheral blood, collected 28 days after the second AZD1222 dose. The chain has TRBV4-1 and TRBJ2-2; a possible D gene is TRBD1 (6 bases). The CDR3 region is CASSQDLGRGGFTGELFF. DNA of the CDR3: TGCGCCAGCAGCCAAGACCTTGGCAGGGGCGGTTTCACCGGGGAGCTGTTTTTT.